A single sample gave rise to the 18 T cell receptor beta chains below, sequenced in a study of T cells in Graves' hyperthyroidism and ophthalmopathy. RNA transcripts were the template for amplifying TCR beta CDR3 regions. TCR CDR3 underwent first-round RT-PCR with the HTBI primer set. Via MiXCR, TCRdb re-called the multiplex PCR reads, giving one row per CDR3 protein. The data show 400,000 or so distinct CDR3 sequences, about 14% seen once. Sequenced input: blood. The source is a woman aged 25 to 39 with Graves' ophthalmopathy.

This clonotype was found many times. The genes are TRBV4-2 and TRBJ2-3; D might be TRBD1 (6 bases). Trimming removed 5 bases at V and 1 base at J, with 13 bases between. The germline V gene encodes CDR1 LGHNA and CDR2 YNFKEQ. This CDR3 is built from 15 residues. CDR3 nucleotide sequence: TGTGCCAGCAGCGTTCGGACAGTTCGCACAGATACGCAGTATTTT. Amino acids: CASSVRTVRTDTQYF.

V gene TRBV12-3 or TRBV12-4 combines with J gene TRBJ1-2; maybe TRBD1 (6 bases). V was clipped by 3 bases and J by 5 bases, with 13 bases between them. This CDR3 is built from 14 residues. The DNA of the CDR3 is TGTGCCAGCAGTTTTGGAGGGGGTGGTTATGGCTACACCTTC. Amino acid sequence: CASSFGGGGYGYTF.

This clonotype has a handful of counts. This could be a read error, since a much larger clone is one nucleotide away. In nucleotides, the CDR3 is TGCAGTGCTTCGTACAGAAGTGACGAGCAGTACTTC. Translation gives CSASYRSDEQYF. The chain employs TRBV20-1 and TRBJ2-7; D unresolved. The CDR3 loop spans 12 amino acids. Per the germline V gene, CDR1 is DFQATT and CDR2 is SNEGSKA (reference sequence). The V end was cut by 5 bases, the J end by 5 bases, with 13 bases between.

This clonotype showed up many times. The V gene is TRBV7-9, the J gene TRBJ2-2; D is undetermined. This CDR3 comprises 13 residues. V was cut by 3 bases and J by 5 bases, with 7 bases left in between. CDR1 and CDR2 from the germline V gene are SEHNR and FQNEAQ (reference sequence). The chain's CDR3 is CASSLYGTGELFF. The CDR3 coding sequence is TGTGCCAGCAGCTTGTATGGGACCGGGGAGCTGTTTTTT. Filled out from reference TRBV7-9 and TRBJ2-2, the complete variable domain reads DTGVSQNPRHKITKRGQNVTFRCDPISEHNRLYWYRQTLGQGPEFLTYFQNEAQLEKSRLLSDRFSAERPKGSFSTLEIQRTEQGDSAMYLCASSLYGTGELFFGEGSRLTVL.

This clonotype was recorded many times. The chain recombines TRBV6-6 with TRBJ2-7; a possible D gene is TRBD1 (6 bases). The germline CDR1 and CDR2 sequences are MNHNY and SVGAGI (reference sequence). The ends were cut back, 0 bases at V and 5 bases at J, with 14 bases in the middle. This CDR3 is built from 15 residues. CDR3 region: CASSYSTGLEDEQYF. The DNA for the CDR3 is TGTGCCAGCAGTTACTCTACAGGGCTAGAGGACGAGCAGTACTTC.

The chain employs TRBV12-3 or TRBV12-4 and TRBJ1-3; TRBD1 matches at 9 bases. The CDR3 has 15 residues. V shed 3 bases and J 3 bases; nucleotides not matched to a gene: 3. CDR3 residues: CASSFSGQGGNTIYF. The CDR3 DNA sequence: TGTGCCAGCAGTTTCTCGGGACAGGGTGGAAACACCATATATTTT.

The chain combines TRBV7-6 with TRBJ1-5; no clear D. The CDR3 covers 13 residues. In germline, CDR1 is SGHVS, CDR2 FNYEAQ. Trimming pared 0 bases from V and 7 bases from J, leaving 7 bases between. CDR3 sequence: CASSLAGYQPQHF. CDR3 coding DNA: TGTGCCAGCAGCTTAGCAGGGTACCAGCCCCAGCATTTT. The complete variable domain, with remaining parts taken from reference TRBV7-6 and TRBJ1-5, reads GAGVSQSPRYKVTKRGQDVALRCDPISGHVSLYWYRQALGQGPEFLTYFNYEAQQDKSGLPNDRFSAERPEGSISTLTIQRTEQRDSAMYRCASSLAGYQPQHFGDGTRLSIL.

This clonotype was counted many times. The V gene is TRBV9, the J gene TRBJ1-3; D remains unclear. Germline CDR1 reads SGDLS; CDR2 reads YYNGEE. This CDR3 is built from 17 residues. V dropped 0 bases and J dropped 0 bases, with 13 bases sitting between them. As DNA, the CDR3 is TGTGCCAGCAGCGTAGACATCAGAGCTACCTCTGGAAACACCATATATTTT. Translation: CASSVDIRATSGNTIYF.

The V call is TRBV9, the J call TRBJ1-5; D unclear. Between the trimmed V and J ends, which lost 0 bases and 4 bases, there was a span of 11 bases. The length of the CDR3 is 15 residues. Germline CDR1 reads SGDLS; CDR2 reads YYNGEE. CDR3 in amino acids: CASSVGHGLNQPQHF. The CDR3 DNA is TGTGCCAGCAGCGTAGGTCACGGACTAAATCAGCCCCAGCATTTT.

There are many counts of this clonotype. V gene TRBV13 combines with J gene TRBJ1-1, with D possibly being TRBD1 (5 bases). Germline values: CDR1 PRHDT, CDR2 FYEKMQ (reference sequence). The V and J ends lost 5 bases and 5 bases respectively, with 21 bases between them. The CDR3 runs to 16 residues. The CDR3 DNA reads TGTGCCAGCAGCGGGCAGGGAGTAGGAAGACATACTGAAGCTTTCTTT. This translates into CASSGQGVGRHTEAFF.

The chain links TRBV7-9 to TRBJ2-1; D is possibly TRBD2 (7 bases). This CDR3 region has 15 residues. CDR1 and CDR2 (germline): SEHNR, FQNEAQ (reference sequence). Trimming removed 0 bases from V and 7 bases from J, with 13 bases in between. The CDR3, as DNA: TGTGCCAGCAGCTTAGCGATGGCGGGGGCTAATGAGCAGTTCTTC. Protein: CASSLAMAGANEQFF. The variable domain in full, with the rest retrieved from reference TRBV7-9 and TRBJ2-1, is DTGVSQNPRHKITKRGQNVTFRCDPISEHNRLYWYRQTLGQGPEFLTYFQNEAQLEKSRLLSDRFSAERPKGSFSTLEIQRTEQGDSAMYLCASSLAMAGANEQFFGPGTRLTVL.

Ten or more counts support this clonotype. J is TRBJ2-5 and V is TRBV11-2; 8 positions match TRBD1. With 1 base clipped from V and 4 bases from J, the junction kept 5 bases outside the gene matches. The CDR3 sequence is 15 residues long. The germline CDR1 and CDR2 sequences are SGHAT and FQNNGV. CDR3 sequence: CASSLGRTGSETQYF. CDR3 DNA sequence: TGTGCCAGCAGCTTAGGAAGGACAGGGTCAGAGACCCAGTACTTC.

This clonotype has a count of ten or more. This chain connects TRBV6-1 to TRBJ2-6; D gene unclear. The CDR3 length is 15 residues. The V gene's germline CDR1 is MNHNS and CDR2 SASEGT. The ends were cut back, 7 bases at V and 0 bases at J, with 10 bases in the middle. CDR3 in amino acids: CASNAERSGANVLTF. CDR3 coding DNA: TGTGCCAGCAACGCGGAGCGCTCTGGGGCCAACGTCCTGACTTTC.

This clonotype was seen many times. The rearrangement uses TRBV12-3 or TRBV12-4 and TRBJ1-5; 7 nucleotides agree with TRBD1. The CDR3 is made up of 16 amino acids. Trimming removed 6 bases from V and 1 base from J; junction bases left unmatched: 9. CDR3 loop: CASSVDRVSSNQPQHF. In nucleotides, the CDR3 is TGTGCCAGCAGCGTTGACAGGGTCTCCAGCAATCAGCCCCAGCATTTT.

Many counts were recorded for this clonotype. The CDR3 nucleotides read TGTGCCAGCAGTTTATTCGAGCGGGGATGGAACACCGGGGAGCTGTTTTTT. Its translation: CASSLFERGWNTGELFF. The chain uses TRBV27 and TRBJ2-2; 7 bases fit TRBD2. The CDR3 covers 17 residues. CDR1 is MNHEY and CDR2 is SMNVEV in the germline V gene (reference sequence). The junction had 6 bases not matched to a gene; V was cut back by 1 base and J by 1 base.

This chain connects TRBV10-3 to TRBJ2-3; TRBD1 agrees at 7 bases. The V and J ends lost 10 bases and 0 bases, in that order; junction bases with no gene match: 7. Germline CDR1 and CDR2: ENHRY and SYGVKD. The CDR3 contains 14 residues. CDR3 protein: CATLQGVSTDTQYF. As DNA, the CDR3 is TGTGCCACCCTCCAGGGGGTTAGCACAGATACGCAGTATTTT.

This clonotype was found many times. This rearrangement joins TRBV28 to TRBJ1-2; 7 bases line up with TRBD1. Unmatched junction bases numbered 8, after V lost 6 bases and J lost 4 bases. The CDR3 spans 14 residues. Germline V gene data show CDR1 as MDHEN and CDR2 as SYDVKM. The DNA for the CDR3 is TGTGCCAGCAGGGGACCTTGGGACAGCTATGGCTACACCTTC. Translated: CASRGPWDSYGYTF.

DNA of the CDR3: TGTGCTAGACGGGCCCCCCGCAAAACTAATGAAAAACTGTTTTTT. Amino acids: CARRAPRKTNEKLFF. This chain uses TRBV12-5 with TRBJ1-4, with D unresolved. This CDR3 is built from 15 residues. Germline V gene sequence: CDR1 LGHNT, CDR2 FRNRAP. Trimming took off 9 bases at V and 1 base at J, with 15 bases between the two ends. Using reference TRBV12-5 and TRBJ1-4 for the parts outside the CDR3, the full variable domain is DARVTQTPRHKVTEMGQEVTMRCQPILGHNTVFWYRQTMMQGLELLAYFRNRAPLDDSGMPKDRFSAEMPDATLATLKIQPSEPRDSAVYFCARRAPRKTNEKLFFGSGTQLSVL.